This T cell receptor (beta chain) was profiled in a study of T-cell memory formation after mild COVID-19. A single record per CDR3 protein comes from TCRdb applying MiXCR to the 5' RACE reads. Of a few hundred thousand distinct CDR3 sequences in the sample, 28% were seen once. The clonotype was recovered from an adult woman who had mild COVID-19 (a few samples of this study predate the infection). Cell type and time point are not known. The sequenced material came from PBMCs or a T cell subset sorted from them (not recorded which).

DNA of the CDR3: TGTGCCAGCAGCTCACAACCGAACACCGGGGAGCTGTTTTTT. Protein product: CASSSQPNTGELFF. V gene TRBV14 combines with J gene TRBJ2-2; no reliable D call. CDR3 length: 14 amino acids. Trimming shortened V by 5 bases and J by 0 bases, and 7 bases separated the two germline ends. Per the germline V gene, CDR1 is SGHDN and CDR2 is FVKESK. The complete variable domain, with remaining parts taken from reference TRBV14 and TRBJ2-2, reads EAGVTQFPSHSVIEKGQTVTLRCDPISGHDNLYWYRRVMGKEIKFLLHFVKESKQDESGMPNNRFLAERTGGTYSTLKVQPAELEDSGVYFCASSSQPNTGELFFGEGSRLTVL.